What follows are 5 T cell receptor beta chains derived from one specimen sequenced in a study of OX40 agonist ivuxolimab in advanced cancers. Only in-frame clones appear in the TCRdb table, and some are missing; sequencing was by immunoSEQ multiplex PCR. The data contain approximately 92,000 clones, around 80% of them singletons. This material consisted of CD4+ or CD8+ T cells sorted from blood, taken in a trial of the OX40 agonist ivuxolimab. Receptors were obtained from an adult with an advanced solid tumor such as melanoma, head and neck, liver or kidney cancer.

The gene calls are TRBV4-3 and TRBJ1-2; 7 bases agree with TRBD1. J gave up 6 bases and V 3 bases, and 10 bases lay outside the gene matches. The CDR3 contains 15 residues. The V gene's germline CDR1 is LGHNA and CDR2 YSLEER. CDR3 amino acids: CASSQTDRDMDGYTF. The CDR3 DNA is TGCGCCAGCAGCCAGACAGACAGGGACATGGATGGCTACACCTTC.

V and J are TRBV2 and TRBJ2-7; possibly TRBD1 for D (5 bases). Germline V lookup: CDR1 SNHLY, CDR2 FYNNEI. The CDR3 spans 11 residues. V was shortened by 4 bases and J by 6 bases, with 7 bases between the two germline ends. The chain's CDR3 is CASSARGEQYF. CDR3 nucleotides: TGTGCCAGCAGTGCTAGGGGCGAGCAGTACTTC. Based on the CDR3 plus reference TRBV2 and TRBJ2-7, the full variable domain is EPEVTQTPSHQVTQMGQEVILRCVPISNHLYFYWYRQILGQKVEFLVSFYNNEISEKSEIFDDQFSVERPDGSNFTLKIRSTKLEDSAMYFCASSARGEQYFGPGTRLTVT.

Points on this clone: The same CDR3 can be traced to other DNA sequences in this sample. J is TRBJ1-5 and V is TRBV5-1; D uncertain. Looked up from germline, CDR1 is SGHRS and CDR2 is YFSETQ. Trimming cost V 0 bases and J 0 bases, with 7 bases left between them. The CDR3 has 15 amino acids. CDR3 protein: CASSLGAGSNQPQHF. CDR3 DNA sequence: TGCGCCAGCAGCTTGGGGGCCGGTAGCAATCAGCCCCAGCATTTT.

This chain links TRBV6-6 with TRBJ1-1; 8 bases map to TRBD1. The CDR3 runs 15 residues. V was clipped by 5 bases and J by 6 bases; unmatched bases: 11. Germline V gives CDR1 MNHNY, CDR2 SVGAGI (reference sequence). CDR3 bases: TGTGCCAGCAGTGCTCTGGACAGGGAAAGTTCTGAAGCTTTCTTT. This gives the protein CASSALDRESSEAFF.

This chain uses TRBV4-3 with TRBJ1-4; the D is unclear. V was shortened by 1 base and J by 8 bases, with 11 bases between the two germline ends. The CDR3 is made up of 14 amino acids. CDR1 and CDR2 (germline): LGHNA, YSLEER. The CDR3 loop reads CASSQALGVEKLFF. The CDR3 DNA sequence: TGCGCCAGCAGCCAAGCCCTCGGGGTCGAAAAACTGTTTTTT.